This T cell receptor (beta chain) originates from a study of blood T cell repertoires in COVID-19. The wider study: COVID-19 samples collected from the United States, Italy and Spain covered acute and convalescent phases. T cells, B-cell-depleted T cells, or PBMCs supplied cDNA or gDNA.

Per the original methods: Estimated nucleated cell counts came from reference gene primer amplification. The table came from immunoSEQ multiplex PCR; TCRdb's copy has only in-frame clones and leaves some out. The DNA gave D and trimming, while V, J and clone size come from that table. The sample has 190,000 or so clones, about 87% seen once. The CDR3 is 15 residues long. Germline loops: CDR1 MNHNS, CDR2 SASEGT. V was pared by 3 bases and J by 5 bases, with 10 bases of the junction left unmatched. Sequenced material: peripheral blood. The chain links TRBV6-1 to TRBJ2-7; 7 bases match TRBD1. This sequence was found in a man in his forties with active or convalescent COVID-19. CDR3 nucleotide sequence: TGTGCCAGCAGTGAGATTCGGGGTAGGGGGCACGAGCAGTACTTC. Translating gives CASSEIRGRGHEQYF.